Included here is one TCR beta chain sequence, with context. Its antigen is unidentified. This entry belongs to a study of cytomegalovirus exposure and HLA in healthy donors. Study-wide results and limits: Links to common viral pathogens appeared, in a later analysis, for several of the most significant clusters.

Looked up from germline, CDR1 is SGHNT and CDR2 is YYREEE (reference sequence). The CDR3 contains 16 residues. V dropped 2 bases and J dropped 0 bases, with 11 bases sitting between them. With 60 Vbeta and 13 Jbeta primers, the PCR was carried out. Profiling relied on immunoSEQ multiplex PCR, and the TCRdb table lists in-frame clones only, not all of them. The profile shows more than 85,000 clones, approximately 81% of them singletons. The source material was PBMCs. The V and J genes are TRBV5-4 and TRBJ1-4; D ambiguous. This sequence originates from a female donor in good health and CMV-seropositive. Here the CDR3 reads CASSFEPGSTNEKLFF. In DNA, the CDR3 is TGTGCCAGCAGCTTCGAGCCCGGTTCAACTAATGAAAAACTGTTTTTT.